This TCR beta chain stems from a study of shared clonotypes between healthy human individuals (dated by TCRdb to 2020 to 2022). In the study overall: The cohort included a few men and two women between 18 and 49 years of age. The study deeply sequenced blood TCR repertoires of roughly five healthy adults to estimate repertoire size and the extent of clonotype sharing between individuals. To increase sequencing depth and limit assay-specific biases, TCR repertoire library preparation and sequencing were carried out by different laboratories using diverse techniques. Between about 0.8 and 8.9 billion PBMCs per donor were obtained by leukapheresis. Study-wide findings and limitations: Sampling was restricted to blood, and TCR repertoires in tissue are likely to differ from TCR repertoires in blood. Because the study included a small number of donors, the genetic and exposure-history diversity represented was limited. Based on pairwise subsampling, the degree of clonotype sharing among donors was expected to be affected by sequencing depth.

As for this clone: The antigen it recognizes is unknown. Base qualities were left out, and no much larger clone turns up one base away.

Donors were healthy HIV-negative adults with no recently reported acute infections or vaccinations. Every donor was a Caucasian adult living in Nashville, Tennessee, USA. For unsorted samples, 90 million or so PBMCs were counted and genomic DNA was extracted with the QIAamp DNA Blood Mini kit. Blood was collected by leukapheresis, and PBMCs were isolated by Ficoll-Histopaque density gradient centrifugation and then cryopreserved in liquid nitrogen vapor phase. TCR CDR3 regions were amplified from genomic DNA by multiplex PCR using the deep immunoSEQ assay. Extracted genomic DNA from each cell subset was distributed evenly across all wells of several immunoSEQ 96-well plates, and each plate was treated as a replicate. For unsorted PBMC, each replicate PCR was loaded with approximately 300 ng genomic DNA, equivalent to 25,000 to 35,000 T cell genomes. Ten immunoSEQ deep assay plates were used to sequence the unsorted PBMC genomic DNA. Purified libraries were measured with a Qubit 3.0 fluorometer, size-checked on a Bioanalyzer 2100, and measured again with the KAPA Library Quantification kit. A separate single-read 150-cycle Illumina NextSeq 550 flow cell was used to sequence each immunoSEQ 96-well plate. In the paper's pipeline: Because the immunoSEQ output included only junctional sequences and no quality scores, the filtering could not be the same as the filtering used for full-length reads. To assign V/J genes and CDR3, sequences were annotated against IMGT germline references using PyIR, a Python wrapper for IgBLAST v1.9. Reads with weak V/J assignments (E-value above 1e-6), missing CDR3, stop codons, out-of-frame junctions, or ambiguous translated residues were removed. V3J clonotypes were defined as sequences sharing an identical inferred V gene, J gene, and CDR3 amino acid sequence. The percentage overlap between two repertoires was calculated by dividing the number of shared unique clonotypes by the size of the smaller repertoire. Three approaches were used to assess repertoire richness: RTK rarefaction, the Chao1 estimator, and Recon v2.1 estimates of unobserved clonotypes. TCRdb's version of the immuneACCESS table is confined to in-frame rearrangements and falls short of the full clone set. An unresolved V gene accounts for under half of the shortfall where checked; the remainder is of unknown origin. That table gives V, J and clone size, and the DNA gave D and trimming. Within this sample are approximately 460,000 clones, with roughly 80% of them counted one time only. The ten biggest clones cover 12% of the sample.

This sequence was found in a middle-aged woman in good health. Some clones in this sample may be carry-over from other donors' samples. The sequencing input was PBMCs.

The DNA reads as follows: TGCGCCAGCAGCGTAATGGCTGGGGCCAACGTCCTGACTTTC. It translates to CASSVMAGANVLTF. The chain is encoded by TRBV5-1 joined to TRBJ2-6, with no reliable assignment of the D segment. V is clipped by 4 bases and J by 2 bases, and the sequence between their germline boundaries is 7 bases long. From cysteine to phenylalanine, the CDR3 is 14 amino acids long. Only the CDR3 part of the read is kept: 42 bases, read in frame from the first base. CDR1 and CDR2, looked up from the germline V gene, are SGHRS and YFSETQ.